This T cell receptor beta chain was sequenced in a study of T cell changes during pregnancy in multiple sclerosis. The data were produced by immunoSEQ multiplex PCR, yet TCRdb's version contains in-frame clones alone and is incomplete. This repertoire shows 40,000 to 55,000 clones, 85% to 90% found once; its top ten account for about 4.5%. V lost 4 bases, J lost 9 bases, and 9 bases stayed unmatched. The CDR3 runs 14 residues. In germline, CDR1 is MNHEY, CDR2 SVGAGI. The TCR was taken from a female donor in good health, enrolled as a control in a pregnancy study. The rearrangement uses TRBV6-5 and TRBJ2-1; TRBD1 aligns across 7 bases. The source material was peripheral blood, sampled in the second trimester of pregnancy. Here the CDR3 DNA reads TGTGCCAGCAGTTCTTACAGGGGTTTGGGTGAGCAGTTCTTC. It encodes CASSSYRGLGEQFF.